Listed below are T cell receptor beta chains from one sample, sequenced in a study of cytomegalovirus exposure and HLA in healthy donors. Method: immunoSEQ multiplex PCR; TCRdb's copy keeps in-frame clones and lacks some. The table lists under 200,000 clones, about 80% of them singletons. Sequenced input: PBMCs. The source is a man aged 55 to 70 in good health and CMV-seronegative. CDR3s include the opening cysteine and the closing phenylalanine or tryptophan. Each record gives: D gene, clone size, V gene, J gene, CDR3 DNA, CDR3 protein. The D gene is left open where the match is weak. Part of the rows lack a size; the others show once, few, many or a class for expanded clones.

>NA|NA|TRBV9|TRBJ2-1
TGTGCCAGCAGCGCTTTACCCGGGAGCAATGAGCAGTTCTTC
CASSALPGSNEQFF
>TRBD1|NA|TRBV19|TRBJ1-5
TGTGCCAGTAGGGACAGGGCTCTAGGGAGCAATCAGCCCCAGCATTTT
CASRDRALGSNQPQHF
>NA|NA|TRBV9|TRBJ1-1
TGTGCCAGCAGCGTAGTGGCGGAAAACACTGAAGCTTTCTTT
CASSVVAENTEAFF
>TRBD1|NA|TRBV27|TRBJ1-1
TGTGCCATCAGGACAGGCTCTGAAGCTTTCTTT
CAIRTGSEAFF
>TRBD2|once|TRBV7-9|TRBJ2-5
TGTGCCAGCAGCCTTGGGACTAGCGGGGGACCCCGGGAGACCCAGTACTTC
CASSLGTSGGPRETQYF
>TRBD1|few|TRBV5-6|TRBJ1-6
TGTGCCAGCAGCCGGGACAGGGGAGGGTCACCCCTCCACTTT
CASSRDRGGSPLHF
>NA|NA|TRBV5-4|TRBJ2-7
TGTGCCAGCAGCCCGGGTCACTCCTACGAGCAGTACTTC
CASSPGHSYEQYF
>NA|NA|TRBV6-5|TRBJ1-1
TGTGCCAGTCTGGACGATTTCGGGGGCACTGAAGCTTTCTTT
CASLDDFGGTEAFF
>NA|once|TRBV4-1|TRBJ2-1
TGCGCCAGCACCAGCGGGCGGGGCAATGAGCAGTTCTTC
CASTSGRGNEQFF
>TRBD1|NA|TRBV6-1|TRBJ1-5
TGTGCCAGCAGTGTGACAGGGACAAGCCAGCCCCAGCATTTT
CASSVTGTSQPQHF
>TRBD2|few|TRBV5-4|TRBJ2-7
TGTGCCAGCAGCCCCGCCGGGGGTCGACTAGCACACGAGCAGTACTTC
CASSPAGGRLAHEQYF
>TRBD1|few|TRBV5-1|TRBJ2-2
TGCGCCAGCAGCCCGGGGACAGGGTCGGGGGAGCTGTTTTTT
CASSPGTGSGELFF
>NA|NA|TRBV29-1|TRBJ1-1
TGCAGCGTTGTCGTCGAGGGCGGGAACACTGAAGCTTTCTTT
CSVVVEGGNTEAFF
>NA|NA|TRBV6-5|TRBJ2-2
TGTGCCAGCAGTACACAAAGAGGCGGGGAGCTGTTTTTT
CASSTQRGGELFF
>NA|NA|TRBV7-2|TRBJ2-7
TGTGCCAGCAGCTCGGGGTTGGGAGGAGGGTACGAGCAGTACTTC
CASSSGLGGGYEQYF
>TRBD1|NA|TRBV10-1|TRBJ2-7
TGCGCCAGCAGTGACACAGGGGACAACGAGCAGTACTTC
CASSDTGDNEQYF
>TRBD1|few|TRBV7-8|TRBJ2-6
TGTGCCAGCAGCCAACCCCGCACAGGGGAAGACAGGTCTGGGGCCAACGTCCTGACTTTC
CASSQPRTGEDRSGANVLTF
>TRBD2|NA|TRBV19|TRBJ2-2
TGTGCCACGACCAGGACTAGCGGCAACACCGGGGAGCTGTTTTTT
CATTRTSGNTGELFF
>NA|NA|TRBV5-6|TRBJ2-7
TGTGCCAGCAGCTCGGTCTTGGCTTTGGGCGGGACGGATGAGCAGTACTTC
CASSSVLALGGTDEQYF
>TRBD1|NA|TRBV25-1|TRBJ1-2
TGTGCCACCCGACAGGGATCTGATGGCTACACCTTC
CATRQGSDGYTF
>TRBD2|few|TRBV7-2|TRBJ2-7
TGTGCCAGCAGCCGGCGCGGCGTCCTCAAAGGACGGGGGGCCTACGAGCAGTACTTC
CASSRRGVLKGRGAYEQYF
>TRBD1|NA|TRBV6-5|TRBJ1-1
TGTGCCAGCAGTTACGGACAGGGGGCTGAAGCTTTCTTT
CASSYGQGAEAFF
>NA|NA|TRBV7-2|TRBJ2-1
TGTGCCAGCAGCCCAATAGGGGGGGGTGAGCAGTTCTTC
CASSPIGGGEQFF
>NA|NA|TRBV19|TRBJ2-3
TGTGCCAGCAGCCCAACTAGCCCTACGAGCACAGATACGCAGTATTTT
CASSPTSPTSTDTQYF
>NA|NA|TRBV5-1|TRBJ1-4
TGCGCCAGCAGCTTTATGGAGGGAAATGAAAAACTGTTTTTT
CASSFMEGNEKLFF
>TRBD2|NA|TRBV28|TRBJ2-7
TGTGCCAGCACACCTAGCGGGAGGTCCCCCTACGAGCAGTACTTC
CASTPSGRSPYEQYF
>NA|NA|TRBV5-1|TRBJ2-7
TGCGCCAGCAGCACTGTGGGGGCCGGGCCTCCCTACGAGCAGTACTTC
CASSTVGAGPPYEQYF
>TRBD1|NA|TRBV6-6|TRBJ2-4
TGTGCCAGCAGGTTGATGACGACAGGGTTGGACATTCAGTACTTC
CASRLMTTGLDIQYF
>TRBD1|NA|TRBV2|TRBJ2-5
TGTGCCAGCAGTCTTGGACAGGGAAGACAAGAGACCCAGTACTTC
CASSLGQGRQETQYF
>TRBD1|NA|TRBV6-5|TRBJ1-2
TGTGCCAGCAGTTACTCTCCAGGGGGCAACTATGGCTACCCCTTC
CASSYSPGGNYGYPF
>TRBD1|NA|TRBV5-1|TRBJ1-6
TGCGCCAGTACGAAAGGGGGCGCCGCGGGATCACCCCTCAACTTT
CASTKGGAAGSPLNF
>TRBD1|NA|TRBV18|TRBJ1-2
TGTGCCAGCTCACTAGGACAGGGGTTCTTCTACACCTTC
CASSLGQGFFYTF
>TRBD1|NA|TRBV18|TRBJ1-3
TGTGCCAGCTCACCCGGGACAGGGGCGTCCGGCTCTGGAAACACCATATATTTT
CASSPGTGASGSGNTIYF
>TRBD1|NA|TRBV19|TRBJ1-1
TGTGCCAGTAGTATGGACAGGGGGTACGCTGAAGCTTTCTTT
CASSMDRGYAEAFF
>TRBD2|NA|TRBV10-3|TRBJ2-5
TGTGCCATCAGCCCTACTAGCGGGGAACAAGAGACCCAGTACTTC
CAISPTSGEQETQYF
>NA|NA|TRBV19|TRBJ2-7
TGTGCCAGTAGTATTCGACAGGTGGCCTCCTCCTACGAGCAGTACTTC
CASSIRQVASSYEQYF
>TRBD1|NA|TRBV10-2|TRBJ2-7
TGCGCCAGCAGAATGGGACAGACATCCTACGAGCAGTACTTC
CASRMGQTSYEQYF